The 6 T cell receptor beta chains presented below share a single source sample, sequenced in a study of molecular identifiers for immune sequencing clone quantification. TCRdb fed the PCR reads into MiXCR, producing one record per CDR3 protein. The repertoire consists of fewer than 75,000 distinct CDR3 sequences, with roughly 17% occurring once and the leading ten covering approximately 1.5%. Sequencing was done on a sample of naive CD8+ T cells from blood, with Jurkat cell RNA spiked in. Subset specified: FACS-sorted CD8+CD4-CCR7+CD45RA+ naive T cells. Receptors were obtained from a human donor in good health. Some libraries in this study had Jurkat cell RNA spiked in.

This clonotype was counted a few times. This chain's CDR3 is CSATEYRGNQETQYF. Here the CDR3 DNA reads TGCAGTGCTACAGAATACAGGGGAAACCAAGAGACCCAGTACTTC. The chain recombines TRBV20-1 with TRBJ2-5; 7 bases agree with TRBD1. CDR1 is DFQATT and CDR2 is SNEGSKA in the germline V gene (reference sequence). Losses at the gene ends were 4 bases for V and 0 bases for J; bases not matched to a gene: 8. The CDR3 contains 15 residues.

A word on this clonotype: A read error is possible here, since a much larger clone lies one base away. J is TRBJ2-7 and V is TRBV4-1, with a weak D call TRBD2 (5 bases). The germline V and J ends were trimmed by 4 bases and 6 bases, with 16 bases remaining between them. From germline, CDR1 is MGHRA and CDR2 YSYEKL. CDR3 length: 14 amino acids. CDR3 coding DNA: TGCGCCAGCAGCCTAGGACTGGCCCTCTTCGAGCAGTACTTC. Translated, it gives CASSLGLALFEQYF.

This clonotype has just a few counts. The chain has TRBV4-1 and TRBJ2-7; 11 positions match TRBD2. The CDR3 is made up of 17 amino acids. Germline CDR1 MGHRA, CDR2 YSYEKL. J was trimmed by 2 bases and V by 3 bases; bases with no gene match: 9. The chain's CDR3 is CASSQFPLAGGTYEQYF. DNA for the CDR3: TGCGCCAGCAGCCAGTTTCCTTTAGCGGGAGGGACCTACGAGCAGTACTTC.

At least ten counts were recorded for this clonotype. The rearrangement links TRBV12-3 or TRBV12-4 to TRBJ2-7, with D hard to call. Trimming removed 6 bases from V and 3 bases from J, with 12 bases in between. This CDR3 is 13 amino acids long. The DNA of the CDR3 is TGTGCCAGCAGCCCCGGCAGAAACTACGAGCAGTACTTC. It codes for CASSPGRNYEQYF.

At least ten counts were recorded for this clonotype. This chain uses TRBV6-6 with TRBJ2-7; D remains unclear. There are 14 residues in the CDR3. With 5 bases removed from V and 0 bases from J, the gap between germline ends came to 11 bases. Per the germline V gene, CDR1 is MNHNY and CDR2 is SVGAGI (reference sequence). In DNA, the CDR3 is TGTGCCAGCAGTCAAGACACTTCCTCCTACGAGCAGTACTTC. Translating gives CASSQDTSSYEQYF.

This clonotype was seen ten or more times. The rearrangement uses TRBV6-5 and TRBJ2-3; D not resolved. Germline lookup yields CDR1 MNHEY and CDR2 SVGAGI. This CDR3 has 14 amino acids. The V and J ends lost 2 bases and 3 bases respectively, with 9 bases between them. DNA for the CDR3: TGTGCCAGCAGTTACGGGTCGGATACAGATACGCAGTATTTT. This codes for CASSYGSDTDTQYF.